A selection of T cell receptor beta chains follows, all from one sample in a study of T-cell memory formation after mild COVID-19. TCRdb redid the calling of the 5' RACE reads with MiXCR, one entry per CDR3 protein. The sample shows some 600,000 distinct CDR3 sequences, 17% of them seen only once. The sample consisted of PBMCs or a T cell subset sorted from them (not recorded which). The receptors shown here come from an adult woman who had mild COVID-19 (a few samples of this study predate the infection). Cell type and time point are not known. Each CDR3 is given with its conserved first and last residue. D genes are given only for firm matches. The size of a clone is reported for some rows only, either as once, few or many, or as a class for expanded clones.

d_call	v_call	clone_size	j_call	cdr3_aa	cdr3_nt
.	TRBV9	.	TRBJ1-3	CASSVEPNGNTIYF	TGTGCCAGCAGCGTAGAACCTAATGGAAACACCATATATTTT
.	TRBV5-1	.	TRBJ2-3	CASSLGLADLTDTQYF	TGCGCCAGCAGCTTGGGATTGGCGGACCTTACAGATACGCAGTATTTT
TRBD1	TRBV6-2/TRBV6-3	once	TRBJ1-2	CASSYAGTAKRNGYTF	TGTGCCAGCAGTTACGCCGGGACAGCGAAACGGAATGGCTACACCTTC
.	TRBV7-9	few	TRBJ1-1	CASSGVTGYIGAFF	TGTGCCAGCAGCGGCGTTACAGGGTACATTGGGGCTTTCTTT
.	TRBV9	few	TRBJ2-1	CASSSSSGNEQFF	TGTGCCAGCAGCTCCTCCTCGGGGAACGAGCAGTTCTTC
.	TRBV3-1	.	TRBJ2-1	CASSQGFGALIF	TGTGCCAGCAGCCAAGGGTTCGGGGCCCTTATCTTC
.	TRBV6-6	few	TRBJ1-1	CASSYDNTEAFF	TGTGCCAGCAGTTACGATAACACTGAAGCTTTCTTT
.	TRBV10-2	few	TRBJ2-2	CASSEPGRGELFF	TGCGCCAGCAGTGAGCCGGGCCGCGGGGAGCTGTTTTTT
.	TRBV3-1	few	TRBJ1-2	CASSQDETATTNYGYTF	TGTGCCAGCAGCCAAGACGAGACAGCTACTACAAACTATGGCTACACCTTC
TRBD2	TRBV5-1	.	TRBJ2-1	CASSSLAGAFYEQFF	TGCGCCAGCAGCAGTCTAGCGGGGGCTTTTTATGAGCAGTTCTTC
.	TRBV25-1	.	TRBJ2-5	CASSEFRGERQETQYF	TGTGCCAGCAGTGAATTTAGGGGAGAGAGGCAAGAGACCCAGTACTTC
TRBD2	TRBV7-2	once	TRBJ2-3	CASSRLTSADTQYF	TGTGCCAGCAGCCGGCTTACTAGCGCAGATACGCAGTATTTT
TRBD1	TRBV9	few	TRBJ1-1	CASSVGVGQEAFF	TGTGCCAGCAGCGTAGGAGTGGGACAGGAAGCTTTCTTT
TRBD1	TRBV5-1	few	TRBJ1-2	CASSPGAGQYDDNYGYTF	TGCGCCAGCAGTCCTGGGGCGGGACAGTACGACGATAACTATGGCTACACCTTC
.	TRBV10-3	.	TRBJ1-2	CAISGGYGYTF	TGTGCCATCAGTGGGGGATATGGCTACACCTTC
.	TRBV5-8	.	TRBJ2-2	CASSSLRDAELFF	TGTGCCAGCAGCTCTCTGCGGGACGCGGAGCTGTTTTTT
TRBD1	TRBV7-9	few	TRBJ1-1	CASSRTQGAGTEAFF	TGTGCCAGCAGCCGGACCCAGGGGGCAGGTACTGAAGCTTTCTTT
TRBD2	TRBV20-1	few	TRBJ2-7	CSARQAHRVEGLGEQYF	TGCAGTGCTAGACAAGCCCACAGGGTTGAGGGACTAGGCGAGCAGTACTTC
.	TRBV3-1	.	TRBJ2-3	CASSPGLGPQTQYF	TGTGCCAGCAGCCCCGGGCTCGGCCCCCAGACGCAGTATTTT
TRBD1	TRBV7-2	many	TRBJ1-6	CASSPRTGDSPLHF	TGTGCCAGCAGCCCACGGACAGGGGATTCACCCCTCCACTTT
.	TRBV12-3/TRBV12-4	.	TRBJ1-1	CASSTYGTYDTEAFF	TGTGCCAGCAGCACCTATGGGACATATGACACTGAAGCTTTCTTT
TRBD2	TRBV7-2	few	TRBJ2-3	CASSPGLAPDTQYF	TGTGCCAGCAGCCCTGGACTAGCACCAGATACGCAGTATTTT
TRBD1	TRBV6-2/TRBV6-3	.	TRBJ2-6	CASRRDRGSGANVLTF	TGTGCCAGCAGGCGTGACAGGGGATCGGGGGCCAACGTCCTGACTTTC
.	TRBV11-2	few	TRBJ2-1	CASSLDRTGLYNEQFF	TGTGCCAGCAGCTTAGATAGAACAGGACTTTACAATGAGCAGTTCTTC
TRBD1	TRBV7-3	.	TRBJ2-5	CASSLGDRGSGETQYF	TGTGCCAGCAGCTTAGGGGACAGAGGGTCGGGGGAGACCCAGTACTTC
TRBD1	TRBV29-1	.	TRBJ1-2	CSADFRDRGYGYTF	TGCAGCGCCGATTTCCGGGACAGGGGCTATGGCTACACCTTC
.	TRBV20-1	few	TRBJ2-1	CSARGASRAMGYEQFF	TGCAGTGCTAGAGGGGCCTCTAGGGCAATGGGTTATGAGCAGTTCTTC
TRBD2	TRBV19	.	TRBJ2-7	CASSILLAGGPGEQYF	TGTGCCAGTAGTATCCTCCTGGCGGGAGGGCCGGGGGAGCAGTACTTC
.	TRBV24-1	many	TRBJ2-2	CATSDPGNSNTGELFF	TGTGCCACCAGTGACCCGGGGAACTCGAACACCGGGGAGCTGTTTTTT
.	TRBV19	few	TRBJ1-5	CASSTGFNQPQHF	TGTGCCAGTAGTACGGGGTTCAATCAGCCCCAGCATTTT
TRBD2	TRBV7-3	many	TRBJ2-1	CASSWTSGSYNEQFF	TGTGCCAGCAGCTGGACTAGCGGGAGCTACAATGAGCAGTTCTTC
.	TRBV5-1	.	TRBJ2-5	CASRPWGGQETQYF	TGCGCCAGCAGGCCTTGGGGAGGCCAAGAGACCCAGTACTTC
TRBD2	TRBV9	few	TRBJ2-1	CASSVRLAGGSEQFF	TGTGCCAGCAGCGTTCGACTAGCGGGAGGTAGTGAGCAGTTCTTC
.	TRBV20-1	.	TRBJ2-7	CSAREAGWGEQYF	TGCAGTGCTAGAGAGGCAGGGTGGGGCGAGCAGTACTTC
TRBD2	TRBV6-1	.	TRBJ2-7	CASSDLPSLAGDRYEQYF	TGTGCCAGCAGTGATCTCCCCTCACTAGCGGGAGATCGGTACGAGCAGTACTTC
.	TRBV5-4	few	TRBJ2-3	CASSLGRLPDTQYF	TGTGCCAGCAGCCTGGGACGGCTCCCAGATACGCAGTATTTT
.	TRBV5-7	.	TRBJ2-6	CASSMAPGTSIPGANVLTF	TGTGCCAGCAGCATGGCCCCCGGGACATCGATTCCTGGGGCCAACGTCCTGACTTTC
.	TRBV7-9	few	TRBJ2-7	CASSLAPGYDYEQYF	TGTGCCAGCAGCTTAGCTCCAGGGTACGACTACGAGCAGTACTTC
.	TRBV12-3/TRBV12-4	.	TRBJ1-2	CASSSSGGNGYTF	TGTGCCAGCAGCTCCTCGGGGGGGAATGGCTACACCTTC
TRBD1	TRBV6-6	.	TRBJ2-2	CAVPRDSANTGELFF	TGTGCCGTGCCCCGGGACAGCGCGAACACCGGGGAGCTGTTTTTT
TRBD1	TRBV18	.	TRBJ2-7	CASSPRQGVYEQYF	TGTGCCAGCTCACCACGACAGGGGGTGTACGAGCAGTACTTC
.	TRBV10-3	few	TRBJ1-1	CAISDPSESTEAFF	TGTGCCATCAGTGACCCCTCCGAGTCCACTGAAGCTTTCTTT
.	TRBV5-1	.	TRBJ2-3	CASSLGQAVIGTDTQYF	TGCGCCAGCAGCTTGGGACAGGCGGTGATCGGCACAGATACGCAGTATTTT
TRBD1	TRBV5-1	few	TRBJ1-1	CASSLGGDSTEAFF	TGCGCCAGCAGCTTGGGGGGGGACAGCACTGAAGCTTTCTTT
.	TRBV4-3	.	TRBJ2-1	CASSQDRFVNEQFF	TGCGCCAGCAGCCAAGATCGGTTTGTCAATGAGCAGTTCTTC
.	TRBV7-6	many	TRBJ2-7	CASSLGPPAEQYF	TGTGCCAGCAGCTTAGGACCCCCCGCCGAGCAGTACTTC
.	TRBV20-1	.	TRBJ2-3	CSARPVTGTGPSDTQYF	TGCAGTGCTAGACCGGTGACCGGGACTGGTCCGTCGGATACGCAGTATTTT
.	TRBV14	.	TRBJ1-2	CASSPSGDGYGYTF	TGTGCCAGCAGCCCCTCCGGGGACGGATATGGCTACACCTTC
.	TRBV18	.	TRBJ1-4	CATAEGLNEKLFF	TGTGCCACGGCGGAAGGGTTAAATGAAAAACTGTTTTTT
TRBD1	TRBV19	few	TRBJ2-2	CAARDREYTGELFF	TGTGCCGCCCGGGACAGGGAATACACCGGGGAGCTGTTTTTT
TRBD2	TRBV5-1	many	TRBJ2-1	CASSFLYGTSGNNEQFF	TGCGCCAGCAGCTTTTTATACGGGACTAGCGGAAACAATGAGCAGTTCTTC
.	TRBV30	few	TRBJ1-6	CAWSIPERENSPLHF	TGTGCCTGGAGTATACCCGAGCGAGAAAATTCACCCCTCCACTTT
.	TRBV20-1	.	TRBJ2-1	CSARDPVRGAVRGQFF	TGCAGTGCTAGAGATCCAGTGAGGGGGGCTGTAAGAGGGCAGTTCTTC